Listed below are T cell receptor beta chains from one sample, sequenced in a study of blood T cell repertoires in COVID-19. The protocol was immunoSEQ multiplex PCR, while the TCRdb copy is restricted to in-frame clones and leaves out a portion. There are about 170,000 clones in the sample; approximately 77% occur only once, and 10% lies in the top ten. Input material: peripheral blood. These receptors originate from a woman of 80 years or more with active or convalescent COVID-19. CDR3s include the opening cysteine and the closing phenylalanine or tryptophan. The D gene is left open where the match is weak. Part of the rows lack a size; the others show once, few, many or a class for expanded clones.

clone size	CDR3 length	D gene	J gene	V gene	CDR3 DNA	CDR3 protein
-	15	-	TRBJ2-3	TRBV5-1	TGCGCCAGCAGCTTGGTGGGGCGTGTCACAGATACGCAGTATTTT	CASSLVGRVTDTQYF
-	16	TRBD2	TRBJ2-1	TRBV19	TGTGCCAGTAGTAAAGGTGGGACTAGCTCCTACAATGAGCAGTTCTTC	CASSKGGTSSYNEQFF
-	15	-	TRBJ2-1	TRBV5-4	TGTGCCAGCAGCTTAGAGGGACTCCCGTTGGCTGAGCAGTTCTTC	CASSLEGLPLAEQFF
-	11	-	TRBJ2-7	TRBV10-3	TGTGCCATCAGGGCAGGGGTCGAGCAGTACTTC	CAIRAGVEQYF
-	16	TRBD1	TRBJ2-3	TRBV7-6	TGTGCCAGCAGCTCACCTCCGGGACAGCGCACAGATACGCAGTATTTT	CASSSPPGQRTDTQYF
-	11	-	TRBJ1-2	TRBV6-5	TGTGCCAGCAGCGACAGTATAGGATACACCTTC	CASSDSIGYTF
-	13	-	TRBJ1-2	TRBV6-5	TGTGCCAGCGTCGAGTTAGCTAACTATGGCTACACCTTC	CASVELANYGYTF
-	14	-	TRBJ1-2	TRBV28	TGTGCCAGCAGTCCGGGGGGAGGGGGCTATGGCTACACCTTC	CASSPGGGGYGYTF
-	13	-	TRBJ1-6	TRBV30	TGTGCCTGGACTCGAGGGGGGGGCTCACCCCTCCACTTT	CAWTRGGGSPLHF
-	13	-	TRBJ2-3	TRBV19	TGTGCCAGTGCAGGGGTCGGCACAGATACGCAGTATTTT	CASAGVGTDTQYF
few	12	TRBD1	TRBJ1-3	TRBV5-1	TGCGCCAGCAGCCGGGACAGGGACACCATATATTTT	CASSRDRDTIYF
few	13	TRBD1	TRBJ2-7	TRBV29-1	TGCAGCGTTTTCAGGACAGGGGGCTACGAGCAGTACTTC	CSVFRTGGYEQYF
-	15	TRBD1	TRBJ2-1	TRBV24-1	TGTGCCACCAGTGACCCCAGGACAGGGGGGAATGAGCAGTTCTTC	CATSDPRTGGNEQFF
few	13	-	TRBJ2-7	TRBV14	TGTGCCAGCAGCCAAGTCCGGGGGAACGAGCAGTACTTC	CASSQVRGNEQYF
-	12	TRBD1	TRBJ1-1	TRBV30	TGTGCTGGTGACAGGGAGAACACTGAAGCTTTCTTT	CAGDRENTEAFF
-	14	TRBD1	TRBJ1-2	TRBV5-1	TGCGCCAGCAGGGATGGACAGGGGGCGTCGGGCTACACCTTC	CASRDGQGASGYTF
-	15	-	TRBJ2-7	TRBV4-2	TGTGCCAGCAGCCCTTACGGGGAGTCCTCCTACGAGCAGTACTTC	CASSPYGESSYEQYF
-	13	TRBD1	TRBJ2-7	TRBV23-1	TGCGCCAGCAGCCGGGACAGACTCTACGAGCAGTACTTC	CASSRDRLYEQYF
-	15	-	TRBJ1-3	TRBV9	TGTGCCAGCAGCGCCAGTGAGGTGTATGGAAACACCATATATTTT	CASSASEVYGNTIYF
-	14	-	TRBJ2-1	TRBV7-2	TGTGCCAGCAGCCCCGGGGTAGCGTACAATGAGCAGTTCTTC	CASSPGVAYNEQFF
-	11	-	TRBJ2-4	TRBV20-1	TGCAGTGCTAGGTTTACAGGTCTACAGTACTTC	CSARFTGLQYF
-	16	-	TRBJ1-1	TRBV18	TGTGCCAGCTCACCGCCGAACAGGGTCCCGAACACTGAAGCTTTCTTT	CASSPPNRVPNTEAFF
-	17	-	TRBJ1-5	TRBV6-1	TGTGCCAGCAGTGAAGCGGGAAGGGGGACCGGCAATCAGCCCCAGCATTTT	CASSEAGRGTGNQPQHF
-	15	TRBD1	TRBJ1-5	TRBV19	TGTGCCAGTACCCTTACAGGGGGTCGTGATCAGCCCCAGCATTTT	CASTLTGGRDQPQHF
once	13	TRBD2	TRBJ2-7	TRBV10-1	TGCGCCAGCAGCGCCGGGACTAACTACGAGCAGTACTTC	CASSAGTNYEQYF
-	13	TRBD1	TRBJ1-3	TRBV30	TGTGCCTGGGGGACAGGGTCAACAAACACCATATATTTT	CAWGTGSTNTIYF
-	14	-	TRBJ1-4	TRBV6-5	TGTGCCAGCATGACGGGAACGGGTGATGAAAAACTGTTTTTT	CASMTGTGDEKLFF
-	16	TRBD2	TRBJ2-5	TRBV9	TGTGCCAGCAGCGTAGACGTCGGACTAGACCGAGAGACCCAGTACTTC	CASSVDVGLDRETQYF
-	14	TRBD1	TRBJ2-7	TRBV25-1	TGTGCCAGCAGTGAAAACAGGGGCGGCACGACTAAGTACTTC	CASSENRGGTTKYF
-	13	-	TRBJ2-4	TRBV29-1	TGCAGCGGTATGCAGGGTTCCAAAAACATTCAGTACTTC	CSGMQGSKNIQYF
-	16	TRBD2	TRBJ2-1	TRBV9	TGTGCCAGCAGCGGCTCCCCTAGCGGCAACTACAATGAGCAGTTCTTC	CASSGSPSGNYNEQFF
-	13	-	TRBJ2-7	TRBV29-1	TGCAGTGTCGTGACGGGGATCTCCTACGAGCAGTACTTC	CSVVTGISYEQYF
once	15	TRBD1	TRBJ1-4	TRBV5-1	TGCGCCAGCAGCACAAGGACAGGAACTAATGAAAAACTGTTTTTT	CASSTRTGTNEKLFF
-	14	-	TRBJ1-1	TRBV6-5	TGTGCCCGTCAGCCCCCCCGCGGTGACACTGAAGCTTTCTTT	CARQPPRGDTEAFF